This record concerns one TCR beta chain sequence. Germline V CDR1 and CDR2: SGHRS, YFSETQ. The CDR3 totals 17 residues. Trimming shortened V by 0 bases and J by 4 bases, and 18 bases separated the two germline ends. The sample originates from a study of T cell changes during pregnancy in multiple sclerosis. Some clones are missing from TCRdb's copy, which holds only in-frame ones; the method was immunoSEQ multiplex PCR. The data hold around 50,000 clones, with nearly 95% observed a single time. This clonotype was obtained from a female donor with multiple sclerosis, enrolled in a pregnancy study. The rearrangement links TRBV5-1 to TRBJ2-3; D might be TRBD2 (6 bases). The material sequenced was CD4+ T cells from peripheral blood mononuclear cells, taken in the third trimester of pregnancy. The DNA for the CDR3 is TGCGCCAGCAGCTTGGTTTATTCGGGGGATCTCCCAGATACGCAGTATTTT. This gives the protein CASSLVYSGDLPDTQYF. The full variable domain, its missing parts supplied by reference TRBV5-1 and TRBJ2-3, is KAGVTQTPRYLIKTRGQQVTLSCSPISGHRSVSWYQQTPGQGLQFLFEYFSETQRNKGNFPGRFSGRQFSNSRSEMNVSTLELGDSALYLCASSLVYSGDLPDTQYFGPGTRLTVL.